This note documents a single T cell receptor beta chain sequence. Methods used by the authors: Nucleated cell counts were estimated from reference gene primer amplification. The protocol was immunoSEQ multiplex PCR, while the TCRdb copy is restricted to in-frame clones and leaves out a portion. The V and J calls and the clone size are those of that table, but D and trimming were determined from the DNA. Of some 270,000 clones listed, 65% to 85% are singletons. These data originate in a study of blood T cell repertoires in COVID-19. Study-level information: There were acute and convalescent COVID-19 samples, and they came from the United States, Italy and Spain. Sample material is recorded as cDNA or gDNA derived from T cells, B-cell-depleted T cells, or PBMCs.

Germline V gives CDR1 MDHEN, CDR2 SYDVKM. Trimming at V came to 4 bases and at J to 8 bases, leaving 8 bases not matched to a gene. This CDR3 has 14 amino acids. The source is a woman aged 40 to 50 who had recovered from COVID-19. Sequencing was done on a sample of peripheral blood. The chain is built from TRBV28 and TRBJ1-2; 9 bases line up with TRBD1. The CDR3, as DNA: TGTGCCAGCAGTTCGGGACAGGGTACTGGGGGCTACACCTTC. It yields the protein CASSSGQGTGGYTF.